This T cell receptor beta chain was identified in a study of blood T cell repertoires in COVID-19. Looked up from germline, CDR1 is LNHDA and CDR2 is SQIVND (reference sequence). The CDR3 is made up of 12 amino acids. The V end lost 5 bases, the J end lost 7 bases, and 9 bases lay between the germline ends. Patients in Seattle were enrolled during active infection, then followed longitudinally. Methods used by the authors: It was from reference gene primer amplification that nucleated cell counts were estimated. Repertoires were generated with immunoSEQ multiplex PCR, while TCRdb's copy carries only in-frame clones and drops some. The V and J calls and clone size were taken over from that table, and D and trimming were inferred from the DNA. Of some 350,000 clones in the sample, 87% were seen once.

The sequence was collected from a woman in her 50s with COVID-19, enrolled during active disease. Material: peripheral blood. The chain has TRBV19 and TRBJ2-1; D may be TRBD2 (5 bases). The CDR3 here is CASSPTRNEQFF. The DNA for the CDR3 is TGTGCCAGTAGTCCAACTAGAAATGAGCAGTTCTTC.